A single sample gave rise to the 28 T cell receptor beta chains below, sequenced in a study of cytomegalovirus exposure and HLA in healthy donors. Primers for the PCR totalled 60 Vbeta and 13 Jbeta. Repertoires were generated with immunoSEQ multiplex PCR, while TCRdb's copy carries only in-frame clones and drops some. Here the sample spans approximately 150,000 clones, about four fifths being singletons. The sequenced material came from PBMCs. Every receptor here comes from a man between 18 and 29 years old in good health and CMV-seropositive.

This chain connects TRBV19 to TRBJ1-5; no definite D call. The CDR3 covers 14 residues. CDR1 and CDR2 (germline): LNHDA, SQIVND (reference sequence). The V gene lost 5 bases and the J gene lost 1 base, with 9 bases spanning the gap. CDR3 sequence reads: CASSPSRSNQPQHF. CDR3 DNA sequence: TGTGCCAGTAGTCCCTCCAGGAGCAATCAGCCCCAGCATTTT.

The gene calls are TRBV27 and TRBJ2-7, with TRBD2 matching over 10 bases. V shed 0 bases, J shed 5 bases, and the junction held 4 bases outside the gene matches. The CDR3 extends over 15 amino acids. Germline V gene lookup returns CDR1 MNHEY and CDR2 SMNVEV (reference sequence). CDR3 region: CASSLSASGSHEQYF. The CDR3 DNA follows: TGTGCCAGCAGTTTATCGGCTAGCGGGAGCCACGAGCAGTACTTC.

The chain recombines TRBV5-1 with TRBJ1-2, with D possibly matching TRBD1 (6 bases). CDR1 and CDR2 from the germline V gene are SGHRS and YFSETQ. This CDR3 has 15 residues. Trimming took 5 bases from V and 2 from J, leaving 16 bases between them. As DNA, the CDR3 is TGCGCCAGCAGGCTTGGGTCTGGGGGCAACTATGGCTACACCTTC. Its protein product is CASRLGSGGNYGYTF.

The rearrangement joins TRBV18 to TRBJ1-1, with D possibly being TRBD1 (5 bases). This CDR3 has 14 amino acids. V lost 1 base and J 7 bases, leaving 13 bases between the germline ends. Looked up from germline, CDR1 is KGHSH and CDR2 is LQKENI. CDR3 nucleotide sequence: TGTGCCAGCTCACCACGGCCGGGGGAAAGTGAAGCTTTCTTT. Protein sequence: CASSPRPGESEAFF.

The V call is TRBV25-1, the J call TRBJ1-2; tentative D call: TRBD1 (5 bases). The CDR3 is 13 amino acids. Between the trimmed V and J ends, which lost 7 bases and 8 bases, there was a span of 17 bases. Germline-derived CDR1 and CDR2 are MGHDK and SYGVNS. In nucleotides, the CDR3 is TGTGCCAGCACTTCAGCAATCCAGGGCGGCTACACCTTC. Translation: CASTSAIQGGYTF.

The DNA for the CDR3 is TGCGCCAGCAGCTTGGAAGCCCACCGCGAGCAGTTCTTC. This gives the protein CASSLEAHREQFF. The chain employs TRBV5-1 and TRBJ2-1; D not resolved. The CDR3 runs to 13 residues. V was cut by 0 bases and J by 10 bases, with 11 bases left in between. Germline V gene sequence: CDR1 SGHRS, CDR2 YFSETQ.

J is TRBJ1-4 and V is TRBV6-1; D possibly corresponds to TRBD1 (5 bases). Germline lookup yields CDR1 MNHNS and CDR2 SASEGT. This CDR3 comprises 17 residues. V lost 3 bases and J lost 0, with 14 bases in between. The CDR3 region has the DNA TGTGCCAGCAGTGACTACGGGGGTACTGCAACTAATGAAAAACTGTTTTTT. Translated, it gives CASSDYGGTATNEKLFF.

V gene TRBV7-9 combines with J gene TRBJ2-7, with a tentative D call TRBD2 (5 bases). This CDR3 has 14 amino acids. Germline V gene data show CDR1 as SEHNR and CDR2 as FQNEAQ (reference sequence). V lost 1 base and J lost 7, with 14 bases in between. The CDR3 DNA reads as TGTGCCAGCAGCTTAGTTGCGGGCCCGGGGGAGCAGTACTTC. Amino acids: CASSLVAGPGEQYF.

This clone is a singleton in its sample. The chain recombines TRBV29-1 with TRBJ2-7, with TRBD2 matching over 16 bases. The CDR3 is 15 amino acids. Germline loops: CDR1 SQVTM, CDR2 ANQGSEA. V was clipped by 6 bases and J by 6 bases; unmatched bases: 8. The DNA for the CDR3 is TGCAGCGTGGCGGGACTAGCGGGAGGGCCGGTCGAGCAGTACTTC. It is translated as CSVAGLAGGPVEQYF.

This clone was picked up a small number of times. This chain joins TRBV5-4 and TRBJ2-5; 7 nucleotides match TRBD1. The closer fit of TRBJ2-7 to the DNA end suggests the J call may be wrong. The length of the CDR3 is 14 residues. Germline lookup yields CDR1 SGHNT and CDR2 YYREEE (reference sequence). The CDR3 region is CASSFGDSAYEQYF. CDR3 DNA sequence: TGTGCCAGCAGTTTCGGGGACAGCGCCTACGAGCAGTACTTC.

The chain couples TRBV27 to TRBJ1-2, with unresolved D. This CDR3 contains 13 residues. The V gene's germline CDR1 is MNHEY and CDR2 SMNVEV (reference sequence). V was trimmed by 4 bases and J by 5 bases, leaving 11 bases between them. The CDR3 here is CASSSPLGYGYTF. The CDR3 DNA reads TGTGCCAGCAGTTCCCCCCTCGGGTATGGCTACACCTTC.

The V gene is TRBV18, the J gene TRBJ1-2; D ambiguous. Germline lookup yields CDR1 KGHSH and CDR2 LQKENI. This CDR3 contains 14 residues. V lost 0 bases to trimming and J lost 3 bases, with 8 bases between them. CDR3 amino acids: CASSPPSRYYGYTF. DNA for the CDR3: TGTGCCAGCTCACCACCTTCCCGGTACTATGGCTACACCTTC. The full variable domain, rest sourced from reference TRBV18 and TRBJ1-2, is NAGVMQNPRHLVRRRGQEARLRCSPMKGHSHVYWYRQLPEEGLKFMVYLQKENIIDESGMPKERFSAEFPKEGPSILRIQQVVRGDSAAYFCASSPPSRYYGYTFGSGTRLTVV.

The genes are TRBV19 and TRBJ2-3, with TRBD2 identical over 11 bases. V shed 6 bases and J 7 bases; nucleotides not matched to a gene: 3. This CDR3 is built from 13 residues. Per germline, CDR1 LNHDA and CDR2 SQIVND (reference sequence). As DNA, the CDR3 is TGTGCCAGTAGGCCGACTAGCGGGAATACGCAGTATTTT. It translates to CASRPTSGNTQYF.

The rearrangement links TRBV28 to TRBJ1-2, with 8 bases identical to TRBD1. The CDR3 is 15 amino acids. CDR1 is MDHEN and CDR2 is SYDVKM in the germline V gene. J lost 4 bases, V lost 6 bases, and 10 bases had no gene match. The CDR3, as DNA: TGTGCCAGCAGCTCGATGACAGGGGCGGGCTATGGCTACACCTTC. The encoded protein is CASSSMTGAGYGYTF.

This clone was counted only a few times. This sequence joins TRBV5-6 and TRBJ1-4; TRBD1 is a possible D gene (6 bases). Between the trimmed V and J ends, which lost 3 bases and 6 bases, there was a span of 12 bases. The V gene's germline CDR1 is SGHDT and CDR2 YYEEEE. The CDR3 length is 14 residues. The CDR3 coding sequence is TGTGCCAGCAGCTCCGGGACACCCTATGAAAAACTGTTTTTT. Protein: CASSSGTPYEKLFF.

The rearrangement joins TRBV6-5 to TRBJ1-4, with no clear D. This CDR3 region has 15 residues. The V gene lost 0 bases and the J gene lost 3 bases, with 8 bases spanning the gap. The germline CDR1 and CDR2 sequences are MNHEY and SVGAGI. The chain's CDR3 is CASSYSRGPNEKLFF. The CDR3 DNA sequence: TGTGCCAGCAGTTACTCGAGAGGGCCTAATGAAAAACTGTTTTTT.

The J gene is TRBJ2-2, the V gene TRBV29-1, with 7 bases identical to TRBD1. The CDR3 runs to 15 residues. The trim removed 0 bases at V and 7 bases at J, leaving 8 bases unmatched. Germline CDR1 and CDR2: SQVTM and ANQGSEA. The DNA for the CDR3 is TGCAGCGTTGAAGAGAAGGGGACAGAGAGCGGGGAGCTGTTTTTT. The encoded protein is CSVEEKGTESGELFF.

This clone was detected a few times. This chain links TRBV5-1 with TRBJ1-1, with TRBD1 identical over 7 bases. CDR1 is SGHRS, CDR2 YFSETQ, per germline. The CDR3 is 16 residues long. J lost 4 bases, V lost 5 bases, and 14 bases had no gene match. Here the CDR3 reads CASRDLTRNRGTEAFF. The CDR3 bases are TGCGCCAGCAGGGACCTCACGCGGAACAGGGGCACTGAAGCTTTCTTT.

The CDR3 coding sequence is TGTGCCAGCAGCCCCAACGGGGGGGCAGGTGGGGCCAACGTCCTGACTTTC. Residues: CASSPNGGAGGANVLTF. The V gene is TRBV7-3, the J gene TRBJ2-6; 8 nucleotides agree with TRBD2. The CDR3 contains 17 residues. The ends lost 5 bases at V and 3 bases at J; junction bases unmatched: 9. Per the germline V gene, CDR1 is SGHTA and CDR2 is FQGTGA. Complete variable domain (other parts from reference TRBV7-3 and TRBJ2-6): GAGVSQTPSNKVTEKGKYVELRCDPISGHTALYWYRQSLGQGPEFLIYFQGTGAADDSGLPNDRFFAVRPEGSVSTLKIQRTERGDSAVYLCASSPNGGAGGANVLTFGAGSRLTVL.

The chain combines TRBV2 with TRBJ2-7, with 8 bases fitting TRBD1. The ends lost 2 bases at V and 2 bases at J; junction bases unmatched: 5. The CDR3 extends over 15 amino acids. Per germline, CDR1 SNHLY and CDR2 FYNNEI. In nucleotides, the CDR3 is TGTGCCAGCAGTGAACGGCGGGACAGGACCTACGAGCAGTACTTC. Its translation: CASSERRDRTYEQYF.

This rearrangement joins TRBV18 to TRBJ1-1; maybe TRBD1 (6 bases). The V gene lost 7 bases and the J gene lost 0 bases, with 12 bases spanning the gap. Per the germline V gene, CDR1 is KGHSH and CDR2 is LQKENI. The CDR3 covers 14 residues. CDR3 coding DNA: TGTGCCAGCTTGCCACAGGGATTGAACACTGAAGCTTTCTTT. Amino acids: CASLPQGLNTEAFF.

The V call is TRBV14, the J call TRBJ1-5, with D perhaps matching TRBD1 (6 bases). The CDR3 runs to 18 residues. The ends were cut back, 0 bases at V and 4 bases at J, with 19 bases in the middle. Germline CDR1 SGHDN, CDR2 FVKESK. CDR3 loop: CASSQDRAGEALNQPQHF. The CDR3 bases are TGTGCCAGCAGCCAAGATAGGGCAGGGGAAGCTTTAAATCAGCCCCAGCATTTT.

V gene TRBV9 combines with J gene TRBJ1-1; 7 bases map to TRBD1. Unmatched junction bases numbered 12, after V lost 4 bases and J lost 3 bases. The CDR3 loop spans 16 amino acids. Germline CDR1 SGDLS, CDR2 YYNGEE. CDR3 loop: CASSKRTGTAHTEAFF. In DNA form, the CDR3 reads TGTGCCAGCAGCAAGAGAACCGGGACAGCCCACACTGAAGCTTTCTTT. The variable domain in full, completed from reference TRBV9 and TRBJ1-1, reads DSGVTQTPKHLITATGQRVTLRCSPRSGDLSVYWYQQSLDQGLQFLIQYYNGEERAKGNILERFSAQQFPDLHSELNLSSLELGDSALYFCASSKRTGTAHTEAFFGQGTRLTVV.

This clone was seen only once. The chain combines TRBV15 with TRBJ1-6; 8 bases are shared with TRBD1. This CDR3 is 15 amino acids long. V shed 1 base, J shed 5 bases, and the junction held 1 base outside the gene matches. Germline CDR1 is LNHNV and CDR2 is YYDKDF (reference sequence). This chain's CDR3 is CATSRGTGNNSPLHF. The CDR3, as DNA: TGTGCCACCAGCAGAGGGACAGGGAATAATTCACCCCTCCACTTT.

The chain carries TRBV19 and TRBJ1-2; D ambiguous. In germline, CDR1 is LNHDA, CDR2 SQIVND (reference sequence). Between the trimmed V and J ends, which lost 4 bases and 4 bases, there was a span of 7 bases. The CDR3 covers 12 residues. CDR3 DNA sequence: TGTGCCAGTAGTAGGGCCTCCTATGGCTACACCTTC. This sequence encodes CASSRASYGYTF.

The chain combines TRBV19 with TRBJ2-2; possibly TRBD2 for D (6 bases). The CDR3 has 15 residues. The germline CDR1 and CDR2 sequences are LNHDA and SQIVND (reference sequence). The ends were cut back, 5 bases at V and 3 bases at J, with 13 bases in the middle. CDR3 residues: CASSPSGSDTGELFF. DNA of the CDR3: TGTGCCAGTAGTCCCTCCGGGAGCGACACCGGGGAGCTGTTTTTT.

The genes are TRBV2 and TRBJ1-1; D is ambiguous. In germline, CDR1 is SNHLY, CDR2 FYNNEI. CDR3 length: 14 amino acids. Between the trimmed V and J ends, which lost 3 bases and 2 bases, there was a span of 10 bases. The DNA of the CDR3 is TGTGCCAGCAGTGAGGTCAGCGTAAACACTGAAGCTTTCTTT. Its translation is CASSEVSVNTEAFF.

V and J are TRBV5-4 and TRBJ2-5; D perhaps matches TRBD1 (6 bases). The CDR3 is 17 residues long. V was clipped by 0 bases and J by 2 bases, with 17 bases between them. Germline V gives CDR1 SGHNT, CDR2 YYREEE (reference sequence). The CDR3 nucleotides read TGTGCCAGCAGCTTGGGCCTCGGACAGATAAAGCAAGAGACCCAGTACTTC. Translation: CASSLGLGQIKQETQYF.